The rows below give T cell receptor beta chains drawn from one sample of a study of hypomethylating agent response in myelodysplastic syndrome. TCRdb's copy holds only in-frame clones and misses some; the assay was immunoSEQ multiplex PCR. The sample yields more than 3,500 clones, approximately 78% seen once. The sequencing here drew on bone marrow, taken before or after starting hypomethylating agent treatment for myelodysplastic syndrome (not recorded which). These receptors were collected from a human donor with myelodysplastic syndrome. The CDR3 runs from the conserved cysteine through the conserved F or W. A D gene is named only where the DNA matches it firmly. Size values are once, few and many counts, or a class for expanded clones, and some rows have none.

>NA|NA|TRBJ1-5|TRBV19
TGTGCCAGTAGTATTAGGGACATGGGAAATCAGCCCCAGCATTTT
CASSIRDMGNQPQHF
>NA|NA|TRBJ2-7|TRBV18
TGTGCCAGCTCTCCCAGAACCGGGGGCCACTACGAGCAGTACTTC
CASSPRTGGHYEQYF
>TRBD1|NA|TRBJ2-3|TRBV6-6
TGTGCCAGCAGCGGGACCGGGACAGGGTCAGATACGCAGTATTTT
CASSGTGTGSDTQYF
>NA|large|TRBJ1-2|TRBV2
TGTGCCAGCAGTACAGGGACTAGCGATGGCTACACCTTC
CASSTGTSDGYTF
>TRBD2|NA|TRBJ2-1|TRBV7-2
TGTGCCAGCAGTAGTTCCGGCGGGAGGTTGGATGAGCAGTTCTTC
CASSSSGGRLDEQFF
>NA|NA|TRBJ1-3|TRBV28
TGTGCCAGCAGTTTACCCGGACGCTCTGGAAACACCATATATTTT
CASSLPGRSGNTIYF
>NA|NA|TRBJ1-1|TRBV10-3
TGTGCCATCAGCGGGGGGGGGAACACTGAAGCTTTCTTT
CAISGGGNTEAFF
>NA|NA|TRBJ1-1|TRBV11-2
TGTGCCAGCAGCTTAGTGCCGGAGGGGATCACTGAAGCTTTCTTT
CASSLVPEGITEAFF
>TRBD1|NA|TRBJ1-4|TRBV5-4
TGTGCCAGCAGTTTTTCAGGGGGAACTAATGAAAAACTGTTTTTT
CASSFSGGTNEKLFF
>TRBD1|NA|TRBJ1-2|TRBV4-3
TGCGCCAGCAGCCAAGGGGAGCCTCAGGGGGCTTCCTATGGCTACACCTTC
CASSQGEPQGASYGYTF
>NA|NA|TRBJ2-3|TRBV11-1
TGTGCCAGCAGCTTAGGTTCCCAGGGGTCCGCAGTGGATACGCAGTATTTT
CASSLGSQGSAVDTQYF
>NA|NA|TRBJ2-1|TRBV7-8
TGTGCCAGCACCTTAGCGCGAACCTCCTACAATGAGCAGTTCTTC
CASTLARTSYNEQFF
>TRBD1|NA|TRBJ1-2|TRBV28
TGTGCCAGCAGTTTGGGAGGGACAGGGTCCTATGGCTACACCTTC
CASSLGGTGSYGYTF
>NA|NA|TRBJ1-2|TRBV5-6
TGTGCCAGCAGCTTGTGGAGGGGCGAAGGCTATGGCTACACCTTC
CASSLWRGEGYGYTF
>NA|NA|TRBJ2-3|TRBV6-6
TGTGCCAGCAGTTCTACCGGGACGCTCCTCGCAGATACGCAGTATTTT
CASSSTGTLLADTQYF
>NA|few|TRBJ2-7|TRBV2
TGTGCCAGCAGTGAAGCCGACAGGTACGAGCAGTACTTC
CASSEADRYEQYF
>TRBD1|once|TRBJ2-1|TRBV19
TGTGCCAGTGCTTCGGACAGGGTAGTTAACAATGAGCAGTTCTTC
CASASDRVVNNEQFF
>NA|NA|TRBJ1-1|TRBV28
TGTGCCAGCAGCCCCGGGGGGCTCCTGAACACTGAAGCTTTCTTT
CASSPGGLLNTEAFF
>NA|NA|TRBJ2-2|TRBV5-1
TGCGCCAGCAGCTTACAGGACCGTCCGGGCACCGGGGAGCTGTTTTTT
CASSLQDRPGTGELFF
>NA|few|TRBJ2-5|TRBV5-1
TGCGCCAGCAGCTTGGAGAACGGGGAGACCCAGTACTTC
CASSLENGETQYF
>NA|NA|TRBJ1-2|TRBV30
TGTGCCTGGAGGGACACCTACTATGGCTACACCTTC
CAWRDTYYGYTF
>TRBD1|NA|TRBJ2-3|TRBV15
TGTGCCACCAGCAGAGATCGACAGGGGGCAACAGATACGCAGTATTTT
CATSRDRQGATDTQYF
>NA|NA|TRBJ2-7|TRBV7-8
TGTGCCAGCAGCTTTCAGACGTCCTACGAGCAGTACTTC
CASSFQTSYEQYF
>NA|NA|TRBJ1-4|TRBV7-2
TGTGCCAGCAGCTTCGGGGGGTATAATGAAAAACTGTTTTTT
CASSFGGYNEKLFF
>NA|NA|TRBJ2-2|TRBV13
TGTGCCAGCAGAAGGACGTCGAGCACCGGGGAGCTGTTTTTT
CASRRTSSTGELFF
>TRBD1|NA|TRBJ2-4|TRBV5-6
TGTGCCAGCAGCCTCCGGACAGGGGGCGCGGGGAAAAACATTCAGTACTTC
CASSLRTGGAGKNIQYF
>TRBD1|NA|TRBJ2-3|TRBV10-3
TGTGCCATCAGTGAGATAGTGACAGGGGGGGAGACAGATACGCAGTATTTT
CAISEIVTGGETDTQYF
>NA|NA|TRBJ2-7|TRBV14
TGTGCCAGCAGCCAAAGGACGCCTGGAAACGAGCAGTACTTC
CASSQRTPGNEQYF
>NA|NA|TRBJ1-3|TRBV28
TGTGCCAGCAGTTTTCCCGGGATCTCTGGAAACACCATATATTTT
CASSFPGISGNTIYF
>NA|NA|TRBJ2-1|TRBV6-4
TGTGCCAGCAGTGACAGACGGCTAAGGATAATCCATGAGCAGTTCTTC
CASSDRRLRIIHEQFF
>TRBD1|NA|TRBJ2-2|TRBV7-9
TGTGCCAGCACCCCGACAGGGTCAAACACCGGGGAGCTGTTTTTT
CASTPTGSNTGELFF
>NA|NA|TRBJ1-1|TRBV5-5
TGTGCCAGCAGCACCAACAGGGTCCGGAACACTGAAGCTTTCTTT
CASSTNRVRNTEAFF
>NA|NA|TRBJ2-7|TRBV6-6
TGTGCCAGCAGTTACTCCGCCAGGGGAAAAAACGAGCAGTACTTC
CASSYSARGKNEQYF
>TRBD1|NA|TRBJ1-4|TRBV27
TGTGCCAGCAGTTGGACAGGGGGTGATGAAAAACTGTTTTTT
CASSWTGGDEKLFF
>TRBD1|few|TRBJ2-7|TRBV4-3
TGCGCCAGCAGCCACCGACAGGGCTCCTACGAGCAGTACTTC
CASSHRQGSYEQYF
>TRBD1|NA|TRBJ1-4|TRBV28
TGTGCCAGCAGTTTCAGGGGGCTAGAAGAAAAACTGTTTTTT
CASSFRGLEEKLFF
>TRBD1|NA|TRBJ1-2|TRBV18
TGTGCCAGCTCACAAAAGAGCTCCGGGACAGGGCAGGGTGGCTACACCTTC
CASSQKSSGTGQGGYTF
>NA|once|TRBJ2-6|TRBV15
TGTGCCACCGACCAGGGGTACGGGGCCAACGTCCTGACTTTC
CATDQGYGANVLTF